This TCR beta chain was sequenced for a study of blood T cell repertoires in COVID-19. About the research overall: Donors in the United States, Italy and Spain gave samples during acute or convalescent COVID-19. PBMCs, B-cell-depleted T cells, or T cells were the source of the cDNA or gDNA that made up the material.

In the study's own analysis: Amplified reference gene primers provided the basis for estimating nucleated cell counts. The data were produced by immunoSEQ multiplex PCR, yet TCRdb's version contains in-frame clones alone and is incomplete. V and J calls and clone size come straight from that table; D and trimming were deduced from the DNA. The table has about 84,000 clones, approximately 86% seen once; the top ten hold about 31%. The V and J ends lost 0 bases and 5 bases, in that order; junction bases with no gene match: 8. CDR1 SGHNT and CDR2 YYREEE come from the germline V gene (reference sequence). CDR3 length: 16 residues.

This TCR was recovered from a woman over 75 with acute or convalescent COVID-19. V is TRBV5-4 and J is TRBJ2-3, with 8 bases fitting TRBD2. Sequenced material: peripheral blood. CDR3 coding DNA: TGTGCCAGCAGCTTGGCCCGGGAGGGAGTAGGAGATACGCAGTATTTT. Translating it yields CASSLAREGVGDTQYF.